Listed below are T cell receptor beta chains from one sample, sequenced in a study of blood T cell repertoires in COVID-19. Here immunoSEQ multiplex PCR was the method, and the copy in TCRdb shows in-frame clones only, minus some. The sample consists of some 230,000 clones, approximately 80% of them appearing once. Material for sequencing was peripheral blood. Every receptor here comes from a woman in her 50s with acute or convalescent COVID-19. The conserved cysteine and the conserved F or W are not part of the CDR3 here.

V: TRBV6-5; CDR3: ASSYSSQGVGYT
V: TRBV4-3; CDR3: ASSQEGRVGELF
V: TRBV7-8; CDR3: ASSPSVNTIY
V: TRBV18; CDR3: ATSAGVGNEQF
V: TRBV27; CDR3: ASSIRAGVGETQY
V: TRBV9; CDR3: ASSAGQGAYNEQF
V: TRBV7-3; CDR3: ASSKTGSPEAF
V: TRBV28; CDR3: ASSSTGTVIYSNQPQH
V: TRBV6-5; CDR3: ASTLQGGTDTQY
V: TRBV16; CDR3: ASSQLTGGNSPLH
V: TRBV2; CDR3: ASSGEQGADLKETQY
V: TRBV7-2; CDR3: ASSSWGGVNQPQH
V: TRBV5-4; CDR3: ASSPWSTDYGYT
V: TRBV6-1; CDR3: ASSEVPWAGTEAF
V: TRBV18; CDR3: ASSPTTGTGVNGYT
V: TRBV29-1; CDR3: SVGALNYGYT
V: TRBV19; CDR3: ASSTGTGGSNVLT
V: TRBV14; CDR3: ASSQMGLQSDTQY
V: TRBV7-2; CDR3: ASSQTGVHSGNTIY
V: TRBV12-3/TRBV12-4; CDR3: ASNTGVGNTIY
V: TRBV19; CDR3: ASSTGQGVNTIY
V: TRBV12-3/TRBV12-4; CDR3: ASSSELIAEAF
V: TRBV30; CDR3: AWSRGLNTEAF
V: TRBV9; CDR3: ASSVATGSGNTIY
V: TRBV5-1; CDR3: ASSLAFRETQY
V: TRBV3-1/TRBV3-2; CDR3: ASSLINGEKAF
V: TRBV19; CDR3: ASSRQGATSGANVLT
V: TRBV23-1; CDR3: ASSQTAGLARGCTDTQY
V: TRBV7-3; CDR3: ASSRLAGGRHEQF
V: TRBV19; CDR3: ASSRELGPNTEAF